Listed below are T cell receptor beta chains from one sample, sequenced in a study of control samples from healthy donors and cancer patients. Libraries were prepared by immunoSEQ multiplex PCR; TCRdb keeps only in-frame clonotypes and omits some of them. Of 85,000 to 95,000 clones in the sample, about 88% are singletons; the top ten hold around an eighth. The sample was blood. These receptors all stem from a woman between 70 and 85 years old in good health. Both conserved end residues are part of each CDR3. The D gene is left open where the match is weak. The size entry is marked missing in some rows and otherwise reads once, few, many or a size class.

CDR3 length: 11
J gene: TRBJ2-7
V gene: TRBV30
D gene: TRBD1
clone size: -
CDR3 protein: CAWEQGGKQYF
CDR3 DNA: TGTGCCTGGGAACAGGGGGGTAAGCAGTACTTC

CDR3 length: 14
J gene: TRBJ2-7
V gene: TRBV5-1
D gene: -
clone size: -
CDR3 protein: CASSLEPRNYEQYF
CDR3 DNA: TGCGCCAGCAGCTTGGAACCGAGAAACTACGAGCAGTACTTC

CDR3 length: 15
J gene: TRBJ2-7
V gene: TRBV6-5
D gene: TRBD1
clone size: -
CDR3 protein: CASRSAGTGPYEQYF
CDR3 DNA: TGTGCCAGCAGATCCGCCGGGACAGGGCCTTACGAGCAGTACTTC

CDR3 length: 15
J gene: TRBJ1-6
V gene: TRBV7-2
D gene: -
clone size: -
CDR3 protein: CASSLEKGFGSPLHF
CDR3 DNA: TGTGCCAGCAGCTTAGAGAAGGGTTTTGGTTCACCCCTCCACTTT

CDR3 length: 14
J gene: TRBJ2-1
V gene: TRBV10-3
D gene: TRBD2
clone size: -
CDR3 protein: CAISPGTSGDEQFF
CDR3 DNA: TGTGCCATCAGTCCCGGGACTAGCGGGGATGAGCAGTTCTTC

CDR3 length: 15
J gene: TRBJ1-2
V gene: TRBV5-4
D gene: -
clone size: -
CDR3 protein: CASSPGGGWYYGYTF
CDR3 DNA: TGTGCCAGCAGCCCCGGCGGGGGATGGTACTATGGCTACACCTTC

CDR3 length: 16
J gene: TRBJ2-6
V gene: TRBV19
D gene: -
clone size: -
CDR3 protein: CASTPGAGFGANVLTF
CDR3 DNA: TGTGCCAGTACCCCGGGGGCCGGGTTCGGGGCCAACGTCCTGACTTTC

CDR3 length: 13
J gene: TRBJ2-7
V gene: TRBV27
D gene: -
clone size: -
CDR3 protein: CASSSLAPYEQYF
CDR3 DNA: TGTGCCAGCAGTTCGCTAGCTCCCTACGAGCAGTACTTC

CDR3 length: 14
J gene: TRBJ1-1
V gene: TRBV6-5
D gene: -
clone size: -
CDR3 protein: CASSYSSMNTEAFF
CDR3 DNA: TGTGCCAGCAGTTACTCGTCCATGAACACTGAAGCTTTCTTT

CDR3 length: 17
J gene: TRBJ2-6
V gene: TRBV4-2
D gene: -
clone size: -
CDR3 protein: CASSQDIRGAEANVLTF
CDR3 DNA: TGTGCCAGCAGCCAAGACATAAGGGGGGCTGAGGCCAACGTCCTGACTTTC

CDR3 length: 11
J gene: TRBJ1-1
V gene: TRBV20-1
D gene: -
clone size: -
CDR3 protein: CSARLVNEAFF
CDR3 DNA: TGCAGTGCTAGGCTTGTTAATGAAGCTTTCTTT

CDR3 length: 15
J gene: TRBJ2-5
V gene: TRBV6-5
D gene: TRBD2
clone size: -
CDR3 protein: CASSPGEGGGETQYF
CDR3 DNA: TGTGCCAGCAGCCCCGGGGAAGGCGGGGGAGAGACCCAGTACTTC

CDR3 length: 12
J gene: TRBJ1-1
V gene: TRBV28
D gene: -
clone size: -
CDR3 protein: CASNDRNTEAFF
CDR3 DNA: TGTGCCAGCAATGACAGGAACACTGAAGCTTTCTTT

CDR3 length: 14
J gene: TRBJ2-4
V gene: TRBV4-1
D gene: TRBD2
clone size: -
CDR3 protein: CASSQDGTGGVLYF
CDR3 DNA: TGCGCCAGCAGCCAAGACGGGACGGGGGGGGTGCTGTACTTC

CDR3 length: 13
J gene: TRBJ2-7
V gene: TRBV2
D gene: -
clone size: -
CDR3 protein: CASSGPGRYEQYF
CDR3 DNA: TGTGCCAGCAGTGGGCCGGGTCGTTACGAGCAGTACTTC

CDR3 length: 14
J gene: TRBJ1-1
V gene: TRBV10-3
D gene: TRBD1
clone size: -
CDR3 protein: CATTGVSDISVAFF
CDR3 DNA: TGTGCCACGACAGGGGTCTCGGACATATCCGTCGCTTTCTTT

CDR3 length: 15
J gene: TRBJ1-2
V gene: TRBV2
D gene: -
clone size: -
CDR3 protein: CASSDQVRVGYGYTF
CDR3 DNA: TGTGCCAGCAGTGATCAAGTTCGGGTCGGCTATGGCTACACCTTC

CDR3 length: 15
J gene: TRBJ2-1
V gene: TRBV6-2/TRBV6-3
D gene: TRBD2
clone size: -
CDR3 protein: CASSPRTSGSNEQFF
CDR3 DNA: TGTGCCAGCAGTCCGCGGACTAGCGGGAGCAATGAGCAGTTCTTC

CDR3 length: 12
J gene: TRBJ1-1
V gene: TRBV19
D gene: -
clone size: -
CDR3 protein: CASSPRGFEAFF
CDR3 DNA: TGTGCCAGTAGTCCAAGAGGGTTCGAAGCTTTCTTT

CDR3 length: 16
J gene: TRBJ1-2
V gene: TRBV3-1/TRBV3-2
D gene: TRBD1
clone size: once
CDR3 protein: CASSRGQAFSPSGYTF
CDR3 DNA: TGTGCCAGCAGCCGGGGACAGGCCTTTAGCCCGTCCGGCTACACCTTC

CDR3 length: 14
J gene: TRBJ2-7
V gene: TRBV3-1/TRBV3-2
D gene: TRBD1
clone size: -
CDR3 protein: CASSQGQGSYEQYF
CDR3 DNA: TGTGCCAGCAGCCAGGGACAGGGGTCCTACGAGCAGTACTTC

CDR3 length: 13
J gene: TRBJ2-5
V gene: TRBV4-3
D gene: -
clone size: -
CDR3 protein: CASSQELLRAQYF
CDR3 DNA: TGCGCCAGCAGCCAAGAACTCCTACGGGCCCAGTACTTC

CDR3 length: 18
J gene: TRBJ2-4
V gene: TRBV24-1
D gene: TRBD2
clone size: -
CDR3 protein: CATIRLAGWKLAKNIQYF
CDR3 DNA: TGTGCCACCATAAGACTAGCGGGATGGAAACTAGCCAAAAACATTCAGTACTTC

CDR3 length: 12
J gene: TRBJ2-1
V gene: TRBV11-2
D gene: -
clone size: few
CDR3 protein: CASSLAGNEQFF
CDR3 DNA: TGTGCCAGCAGCTTAGCAGGGAATGAGCAGTTCTTC

CDR3 length: 12
J gene: TRBJ1-1
V gene: TRBV29-1
D gene: -
clone size: -
CDR3 protein: CSVDDRNTEAFF
CDR3 DNA: TGCAGCGTAGACGACAGAAACACTGAAGCTTTCTTT

CDR3 length: 14
J gene: TRBJ2-4
V gene: TRBV5-1
D gene: -
clone size: -
CDR3 protein: CASSLEVAKNIQYF
CDR3 DNA: TGCGCCAGCAGCCTGGAAGTTGCCAAAAACATTCAGTACTTC

CDR3 length: 13
J gene: TRBJ1-1
V gene: TRBV12-3/TRBV12-4
D gene: -
clone size: -
CDR3 protein: CASRRGRNTEAFF
CDR3 DNA: TGTGCCAGCAGGAGAGGTCGGAACACTGAAGCTTTCTTT

CDR3 length: 15
J gene: TRBJ1-1
V gene: TRBV5-1
D gene: TRBD1
clone size: -
CDR3 protein: CASRDMGQLDTEAFF
CDR3 DNA: TGCGCCAGCCGAGATATGGGACAGTTGGATACTGAAGCTTTCTTT

CDR3 length: 14
J gene: TRBJ1-2
V gene: TRBV3-1/TRBV3-2
D gene: TRBD1
clone size: once
CDR3 protein: CASSLGQGSLGYTF
CDR3 DNA: TGTGCCAGCAGCCTCGGACAGGGCTCACTTGGCTACACCTTC

CDR3 length: 16
J gene: TRBJ2-2
V gene: TRBV5-4
D gene: TRBD1
clone size: -
CDR3 protein: CASSLGQGANTGELFF
CDR3 DNA: TGTGCCAGCAGCTTGGGACAGGGTGCAAACACCGGGGAGCTGTTTTTT

CDR3 length: 13
J gene: TRBJ1-2
V gene: TRBV10-3
D gene: TRBD1
clone size: -
CDR3 protein: CAISEDRGRGYTF
CDR3 DNA: TGTGCCATCAGTGAGGACAGGGGGCGAGGCTACACCTTC

CDR3 length: 16
J gene: TRBJ2-3
V gene: TRBV19
D gene: TRBD2
clone size: -
CDR3 protein: CASSPGGTRLTDTQYF
CDR3 DNA: TGTGCCAGTAGTCCCGGAGGGACTAGGCTCACAGATACGCAGTATTTT

CDR3 length: 13
J gene: TRBJ2-7
V gene: TRBV10-2
D gene: -
clone size: once
CDR3 protein: CASSGAGHYEQYF
CDR3 DNA: TGCGCCAGCAGTGGAGCGGGACATTACGAGCAGTACTTC

CDR3 length: 15
J gene: TRBJ2-1
V gene: TRBV6-5
D gene: TRBD1
clone size: -
CDR3 protein: CASSPPGQGVKEQFF
CDR3 DNA: TGTGCCAGCAGTCCTCCGGGACAGGGGGTAAAGGAGCAGTTCTTC

CDR3 length: 15
J gene: TRBJ2-7
V gene: TRBV19
D gene: -
clone size: -
CDR3 protein: CASSIRSDPPYEQYF
CDR3 DNA: TGTGCCAGTAGTATTAGGTCGGACCCTCCCTACGAGCAGTACTTC

CDR3 length: 11
J gene: TRBJ1-5
V gene: TRBV3-1/TRBV3-2
D gene: -
clone size: few
CDR3 protein: CASSLNQPQHF
CDR3 DNA: TGTGCCAGCAGCCTCAATCAGCCCCAGCATTTT

CDR3 length: 14
J gene: TRBJ2-3
V gene: TRBV3-1/TRBV3-2
D gene: -
clone size: -
CDR3 protein: CASSQARRPNTQYF
CDR3 DNA: TGTGCCAGCAGCCAAGCACGTAGACCTAATACGCAGTATTTT

CDR3 length: 14
J gene: TRBJ2-7
V gene: TRBV6-2/TRBV6-3
D gene: -
clone size: -
CDR3 protein: CASSRAGQPSQQYF
CDR3 DNA: TGTGCCAGCAGTCGGGCCGGACAGCCCAGCCAGCAGTACTTC

CDR3 length: 14
J gene: TRBJ2-2
V gene: TRBV19
D gene: -
clone size: -
CDR3 protein: CASSTSSDTGELFF
CDR3 DNA: TGTGCCAGTAGTACTAGCTCAGACACCGGGGAGCTGTTTTTT

CDR3 length: 14
J gene: TRBJ2-7
V gene: TRBV15
D gene: -
clone size: -
CDR3 protein: CATSPHRYYYEQYF
CDR3 DNA: TGTGCCACCAGCCCACACAGGTACTACTACGAGCAGTACTTC

CDR3 length: 12
J gene: TRBJ1-4
V gene: TRBV4-3
D gene: -
clone size: -
CDR3 protein: CASSQGNEKLFF
CDR3 DNA: TGCGCCAGCAGCCAGGGGAATGAAAAACTGTTTTTT

CDR3 length: 17
J gene: TRBJ1-3
V gene: TRBV14
D gene: -
clone size: -
CDR3 protein: CASSPGQQLYSGNTIYF
CDR3 DNA: TGTGCCAGCAGCCCCGGACAGCAATTGTACTCTGGAAACACCATATATTTT

CDR3 length: 12
J gene: TRBJ2-1
V gene: TRBV7-9
D gene: -
clone size: -
CDR3 protein: CASSLESPGQFF
CDR3 DNA: TGTGCCAGCAGCTTAGAGTCCCCGGGCCAGTTCTTC

CDR3 length: 15
J gene: TRBJ2-7
V gene: TRBV3-1/TRBV3-2
D gene: TRBD2
clone size: -
CDR3 protein: CASSQEAGGPGEQYF
CDR3 DNA: TGTGCCAGCAGCCAAGAAGCGGGAGGGCCGGGAGAGCAGTACTTC

CDR3 length: 15
J gene: TRBJ2-7
V gene: TRBV5-4
D gene: TRBD2
clone size: -
CDR3 protein: CASSSPTSGGVEQYF
CDR3 DNA: TGTGCCAGCAGCTCCCCGACTAGCGGTGGGGTCGAGCAGTACTTC

CDR3 length: 13
J gene: TRBJ2-1
V gene: TRBV10-3
D gene: -
clone size: -
CDR3 protein: CAISESLGNEQFF
CDR3 DNA: TGTGCCATCAGTGAGTCGTTGGGGAATGAGCAGTTCTTC

CDR3 length: 15
J gene: TRBJ1-1
V gene: TRBV27
D gene: -
clone size: -
CDR3 protein: CASSQTITGNTEAFF
CDR3 DNA: TGTGCCAGCAGTCAGACCATTACAGGGAACACTGAAGCTTTCTTT

CDR3 length: 14
J gene: TRBJ2-1
V gene: TRBV6-5
D gene: -
clone size: -
CDR3 protein: CASMAGQSYNEQFF
CDR3 DNA: TGTGCCAGCATGGCGGGTCAGTCCTACAATGAGCAGTTCTTC

CDR3 length: 15
J gene: TRBJ1-2
V gene: TRBV2
D gene: TRBD1
clone size: -
CDR3 protein: CASSEPRGRVDGYTF
CDR3 DNA: TGTGCCAGCAGTGAACCCAGGGGGCGCGTGGATGGCTACACCTTC

CDR3 length: 14
J gene: TRBJ1-6
V gene: TRBV5-1
D gene: TRBD1
clone size: -
CDR3 protein: CASSSGQGNSPLHF
CDR3 DNA: TGCGCCAGCAGCTCGGGACAGGGTAATTCACCCCTCCACTTT

CDR3 length: 15
J gene: TRBJ1-5
V gene: TRBV3-1/TRBV3-2
D gene: TRBD1
clone size: -
CDR3 protein: CASSQRQGAGQPQHF
CDR3 DNA: TGTGCCAGCAGCCAAAGACAGGGGGCAGGTCAGCCCCAGCATTTT

CDR3 length: 13
J gene: TRBJ1-1
V gene: TRBV9
D gene: -
clone size: -
CDR3 protein: CASSVRPNTEAFF
CDR3 DNA: TGTGCCAGCAGCGTTCGACCCAACACTGAAGCTTTCTTT

CDR3 length: 14
J gene: TRBJ2-7
V gene: TRBV2
D gene: TRBD1
clone size: -
CDR3 protein: CASSWGTGSYEQYF
CDR3 DNA: TGTGCCAGCAGTTGGGGGACAGGATCCTACGAGCAGTACTTC

CDR3 length: 15
J gene: TRBJ1-2
V gene: TRBV4-1
D gene: TRBD1
clone size: -
CDR3 protein: CASSQEGTDPYGYTF
CDR3 DNA: TGCGCCAGCAGCCAAGAGGGGACAGACCCCTATGGCTACACCTTC

CDR3 length: 14
J gene: TRBJ2-7
V gene: TRBV6-5
D gene: -
clone size: -
CDR3 protein: CASSYQGASYEQYF
CDR3 DNA: TGTGCCAGCAGCTACCAGGGCGCCTCCTACGAGCAGTACTTC